This T cell receptor (beta chain) emerged from a study of blood T cell repertoires in COVID-19. Residents of 24 US areas, aged roughly 18 to 89 years, made up the participants. Two negative PCRs, clearance, or symptom resolution characterized the recovered Cohort 3 donors. Only in-frame clones appear in the TCRdb table, and some are missing; sequencing was by immunoSEQ multiplex PCR. The sample contains under 250,000 clones, approximately 80% of which appear only once. Germline V gene sequence: CDR1 SGHDN, CDR2 FVKESK. There are 17 residues in the CDR3. V was pared by 3 bases and J by 2 bases, with 6 bases of the junction left unmatched.

The specimen sequenced was PBMCs or T cells enriched from blood (not recorded which). The gene calls are TRBV14 and TRBJ2-5; 13 nucleotides line up with TRBD2. This TCR was recovered from a man in his sixties who had recovered from COVID-19. CDR3: CASSQRRTSGGQETQYF. The CDR3 DNA sequence: TGTGCCAGCAGCCAGAGACGGACTAGCGGGGGACAAGAGACCCAGTACTTC.